This is a list of T cell receptor beta chains from one sample in a study of blood T cell repertoires in COVID-19. TCRdb's copy holds only in-frame clones and misses some; the assay was immunoSEQ multiplex PCR. The sample lists 250,000 to 350,000 clones, 88% occurring once. Sequenced: PBMCs or T cells enriched from blood (not recorded which). These receptor sequences come from a woman in her thirties who had recovered from COVID-19. Both conserved end residues are part of each CDR3. Each record gives: V gene, J gene, clone size, CDR3 protein. Expanded clones get a size class; other rows say once, few or many, or leave the size out.

>TRBV28|TRBJ1-2|.
CASSALTGFYGYTF
>TRBV5-4|TRBJ2-1|.
CASSLTSGGRSYNEQFF
>TRBV6-1|TRBJ1-5|.
CASSENRGGNQPQHF
>TRBV7-2|TRBJ1-2|.
CASSQYQVRGGYTF
>TRBV3-1/TRBV3-2|TRBJ2-1|.
CASSQVASGRYNEQFF
>TRBV6-2/TRBV6-3|TRBJ1-2|.
CASSLTTQGANGYTF
>TRBV11-2|TRBJ2-5|.
CASSWEGTGQAQYF
>TRBV27|TRBJ1-2|.
CASSLSLGTALTNYGYTF
>TRBV12-5|TRBJ2-3|.
CASRASGITDTQYF
>TRBV2|TRBJ2-7|.
CASSGIETGLREQYF
>TRBV19|TRBJ1-5|.
CASTHEEHQPQHF
>TRBV24-1|TRBJ2-7|once
CATSDSTGGNDYYEQYF
>TRBV27|TRBJ2-3|.
CASRPGTSRYTDTQYF
>TRBV6-6|TRBJ1-5|.
CASRETGNNQPQHF
>TRBV7-2|TRBJ1-6|.
CASSPRQGALFDSPLHF
>TRBV11-3|TRBJ2-1|.
CASSTRLVDYNEQFF
>TRBV5-1|TRBJ2-2|.
CASNLAGEVGELFF
>TRBV7-3|TRBJ2-2|.
CASSLLALTGAGTGELFF
>TRBV5-5|TRBJ1-1|.
CASSFQGSTEAFF
>TRBV28|TRBJ1-1|.
CASSLRRTGWIMTEAFF
>TRBV6-6|TRBJ2-7|.
CASSYHAGEEQYF
>TRBV28|TRBJ2-3|.
CASSLLSGGADTQYF
>TRBV4-1|TRBJ2-3|.
CASSQESTSTDTQYF
>TRBV2|TRBJ2-2|.
CASRMLGGDTGELFF
>TRBV7-8|TRBJ1-1|.
CASSLFGDTEAFF
>TRBV2|TRBJ2-1|.
CASSEEAAAYNEQFF
>TRBV6-5|TRBJ2-5|.
CASGGLGAQETQYF
>TRBV7-9|TRBJ1-6|.
CASSSWGHWDNSPLHF
>TRBV10-2|TRBJ1-1|.
CASRLAGGSTEAFF
>TRBV5-6|TRBJ2-7|.
CASSLGGVGQGYEQYF
>TRBV4-1|TRBJ2-7|.
CASSLHPGLAGLEQYF
>TRBV18|TRBJ2-3|.
CASSQLGMETDTQYF
>TRBV5-1|TRBJ2-5|.
CASSLDSIQETQYF
>TRBV5-8|TRBJ1-2|.
CASSAEGARVYGYTF
>TRBV3-1/TRBV3-2|TRBJ1-4|.
CASSQAPSGSTNEKLFF
>TRBV20-1|TRBJ2-3|.
CSASGFFSASGLTDTQYF
>TRBV24-1|TRBJ2-2|once
CATSDLAGAGELFF
>TRBV7-9|TRBJ1-2|.
CASSLDGEDSYGYTF
>TRBV20-1|TRBJ1-3|once
CSANSGNTIYF